Listed below are T cell receptor beta chains from one sample, sequenced in a study of T cell responses to AZD1222 COVID-19 vaccine. TCRdb's table, derived via immunoSEQ multiplex PCR, lists solely in-frame clones and lacks some. Among about 55,000 clones, roughly 90% were seen once, and the ten largest hold 1.5% to 2.5%. The starting material was peripheral blood, obtained on day 0 of AZD1222 vaccination. These receptors originate from an adult in good health. The CDR3 runs from the conserved cysteine through the conserved F or W.

V: TRBV18
J: TRBJ1-6
CDR3: CASSPRGGQNSPLHF

V: TRBV7-2
J: TRBJ1-3
CDR3: CASSLTGGSGNTIYF

V: TRBV5-5
J: TRBJ1-6
CDR3: CASSLVQGVNSPLHF

V: TRBV5-4
J: TRBJ2-1
CDR3: CASSLGGLVSYNEQFF

V: TRBV19
J: TRBJ1-2
CDR3: CASSIRRQRDYGYTF

V: TRBV6-1
J: TRBJ2-1
CDR3: CASSVGGSSYNEQFF

V: TRBV5-8
J: TRBJ2-1
CDR3: CASSLSGTSGIYNEQFF

V: TRBV29-1
J: TRBJ1-5
CDR3: CSVGQYNSNQPQHF

V: TRBV3-1/TRBV3-2
J: TRBJ2-1
CDR3: CASSQDSLYNEQFF

V: TRBV5-1
J: TRBJ2-5
CDR3: CASSPGGIGGTQYF

V: TRBV10-3
J: TRBJ1-2
CDR3: CATQIDRAYYGYTF

V: TRBV19
J: TRBJ2-1
CDR3: CASSITSGIINEQFF

V: TRBV25-1
J: TRBJ2-2
CDR3: CASSGPRRGTGELFF

V: TRBV12-3/TRBV12-4
J: TRBJ2-7
CDR3: CASSMDNYEQYF

V: TRBV9
J: TRBJ2-7
CDR3: CASSPSGRGRYEQYF

V: TRBV29-1
J: TRBJ2-1
CDR3: CSEGAGTSGPQFF

V: TRBV19
J: TRBJ2-4
CDR3: CASSIEGQGLRRIQYF

V: TRBV2
J: TRBJ1-2
CDR3: CAETRISGRNYGYTF

V: TRBV5-4
J: TRBJ2-1
CDR3: CAKGTSGTDEQFF

V: TRBV7-8
J: TRBJ1-6
CDR3: CASSLADRGDYNSPLHF

V: TRBV24-1
J: TRBJ2-1
CDR3: CATAGGSLYNEQFF

V: TRBV6-5
J: TRBJ2-7
CDR3: CASSRHIAGGYEQYF

V: TRBV28
J: TRBJ1-3
CDR3: CASSRGTAAGNTIYF

V: TRBV5-4
J: TRBJ2-1
CDR3: CASSFPDRDEQFF

V: TRBV30
J: TRBJ2-2
CDR3: CASGLAGFSGELFF

V: TRBV27
J: TRBJ1-5
CDR3: CASSFMANQPQHF

V: TRBV15
J: TRBJ1-2
CDR3: CATSRAGGSDYGYTF

V: TRBV5-4
J: TRBJ2-1
CDR3: CASSPSPSGSSYNEQFF

V: TRBV28
J: TRBJ2-1
CDR3: CASSVGGGSSYNEQFF

V: TRBV29-1
J: TRBJ2-1
CDR3: CIIGETMGNEQFF

V: TRBV7-6
J: TRBJ1-2
CDR3: CASSLARGGDGYTF

V: TRBV18
J: TRBJ2-7
CDR3: CASSPNAGTGEYEQYF

V: TRBV24-1
J: TRBJ2-7
CDR3: CATSDFELAGLEQYF

V: TRBV6-1
J: TRBJ1-6
CDR3: CASSEALAGSPLHF

V: TRBV10-3
J: TRBJ2-7
CDR3: CAISGPTGGSSGTYEQYF

V: TRBV28
J: TRBJ1-1
CDR3: CASSSSGTGDTEAFF

V: TRBV19
J: TRBJ2-6
CDR3: CASSIGSGANVLTF

V: TRBV9
J: TRBJ1-2
CDR3: CASSVAAQGEGYTF

V: TRBV2
J: TRBJ2-2
CDR3: CASNTGYANTGELFF

V: TRBV28
J: TRBJ2-7
CDR3: CASSLPGTGLHEQYF

V: TRBV6-5
J: TRBJ1-5
CDR3: CASRVSAGGQPQHF

V: TRBV28
J: TRBJ2-2
CDR3: CASNAPNTGELFF

V: TRBV27
J: TRBJ1-6
CDR3: CASSLTAGSSYNSPLHF

V: TRBV6-5
J: TRBJ2-7
CDR3: CASTAPGQGSYEQYF

V: TRBV6-5
J: TRBJ2-1
CDR3: CASRRDGMHNEQFF

V: TRBV19
J: TRBJ2-7
CDR3: CASSPGQVNYEQYF

V: TRBV19
J: TRBJ1-1
CDR3: CASSMVGTAPEAFF

V: TRBV19
J: TRBJ2-5
CDR3: CASSKQGVQETQYF

V: TRBV19
J: TRBJ1-5
CDR3: CASSPAREGNQPQHF

V: TRBV3-1/TRBV3-2
J: TRBJ2-5
CDR3: CASSQTGEETQYF

V: TRBV10-3
J: TRBJ1-2
CDR3: CAISPPLGQGGYGYTF

V: TRBV6-5
J: TRBJ1-1
CDR3: CAARRQGQNTEAFF

V: TRBV2
J: TRBJ1-4
CDR3: CASSEGQGGYEKLFF